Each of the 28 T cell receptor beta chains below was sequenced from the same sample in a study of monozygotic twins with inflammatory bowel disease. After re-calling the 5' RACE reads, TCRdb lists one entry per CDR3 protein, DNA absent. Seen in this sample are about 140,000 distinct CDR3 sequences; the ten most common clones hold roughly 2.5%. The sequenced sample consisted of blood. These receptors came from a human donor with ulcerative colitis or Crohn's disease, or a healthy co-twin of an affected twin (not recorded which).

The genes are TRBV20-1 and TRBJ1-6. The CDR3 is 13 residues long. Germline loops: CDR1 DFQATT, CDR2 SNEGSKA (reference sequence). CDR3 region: CSARTAYNSPLHF.

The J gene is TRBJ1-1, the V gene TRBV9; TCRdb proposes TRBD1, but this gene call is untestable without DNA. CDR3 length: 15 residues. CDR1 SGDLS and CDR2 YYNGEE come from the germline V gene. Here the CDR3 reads CASSSTQGRATEAFF.

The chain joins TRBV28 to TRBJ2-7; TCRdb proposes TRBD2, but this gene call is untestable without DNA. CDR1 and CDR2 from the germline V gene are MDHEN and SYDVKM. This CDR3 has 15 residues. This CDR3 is CASSLPGPKGHEQYF.

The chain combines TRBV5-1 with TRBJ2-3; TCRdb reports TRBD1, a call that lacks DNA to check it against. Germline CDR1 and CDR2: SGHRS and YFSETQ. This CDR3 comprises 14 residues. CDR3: CASSLGTAVDTQYF.

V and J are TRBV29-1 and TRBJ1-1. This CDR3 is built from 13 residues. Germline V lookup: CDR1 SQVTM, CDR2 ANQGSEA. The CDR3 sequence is CSVMTVGNTEAFF.

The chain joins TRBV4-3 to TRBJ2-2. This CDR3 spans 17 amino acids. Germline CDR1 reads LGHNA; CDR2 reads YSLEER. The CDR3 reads CASSQDYAILNTGELFF.

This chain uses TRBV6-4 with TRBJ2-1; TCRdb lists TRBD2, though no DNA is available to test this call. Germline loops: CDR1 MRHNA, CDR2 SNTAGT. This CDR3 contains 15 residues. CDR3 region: CASSPLAGGNNEQFF.

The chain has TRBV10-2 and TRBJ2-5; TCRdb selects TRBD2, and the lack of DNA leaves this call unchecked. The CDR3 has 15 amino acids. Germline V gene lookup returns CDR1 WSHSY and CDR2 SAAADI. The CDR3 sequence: CASSAAGGYQETQYF.

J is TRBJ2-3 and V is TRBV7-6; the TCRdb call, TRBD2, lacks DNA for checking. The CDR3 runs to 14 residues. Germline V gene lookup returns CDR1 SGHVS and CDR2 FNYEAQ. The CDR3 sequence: CASSMAGGRDTQYF.

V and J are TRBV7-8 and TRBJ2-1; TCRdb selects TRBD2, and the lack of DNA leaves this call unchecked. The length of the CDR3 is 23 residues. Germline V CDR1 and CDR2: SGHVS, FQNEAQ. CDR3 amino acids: CASSFLLSTSGGTAPLTYNEQFF.

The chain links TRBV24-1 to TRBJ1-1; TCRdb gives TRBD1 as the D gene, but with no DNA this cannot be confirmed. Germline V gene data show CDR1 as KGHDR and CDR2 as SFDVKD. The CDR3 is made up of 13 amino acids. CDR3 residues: CATSDPSTGEAFF.

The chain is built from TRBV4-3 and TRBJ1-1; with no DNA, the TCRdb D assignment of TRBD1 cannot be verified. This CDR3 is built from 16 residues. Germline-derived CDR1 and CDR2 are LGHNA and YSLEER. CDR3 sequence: CASSQGTTGSDTEAFF.

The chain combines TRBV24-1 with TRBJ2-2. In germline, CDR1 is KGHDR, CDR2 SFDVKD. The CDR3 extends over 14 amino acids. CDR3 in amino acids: CATSPTKTTGELFF.

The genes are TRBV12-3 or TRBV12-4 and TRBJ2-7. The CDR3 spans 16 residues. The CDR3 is CASSLSWPESSYEQYF.

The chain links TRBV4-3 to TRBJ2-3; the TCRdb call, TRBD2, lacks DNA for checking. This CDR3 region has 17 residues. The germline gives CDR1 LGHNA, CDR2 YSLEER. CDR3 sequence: CASSQVVTSGVTDTQYF.

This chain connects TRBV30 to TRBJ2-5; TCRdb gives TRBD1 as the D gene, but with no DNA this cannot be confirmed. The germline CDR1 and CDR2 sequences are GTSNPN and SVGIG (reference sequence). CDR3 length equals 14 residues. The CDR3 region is CAWSGGLNQETQYF.

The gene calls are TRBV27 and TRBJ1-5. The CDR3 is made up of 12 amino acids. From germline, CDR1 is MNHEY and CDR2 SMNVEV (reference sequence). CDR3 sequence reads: CASSRLNQPQHF.

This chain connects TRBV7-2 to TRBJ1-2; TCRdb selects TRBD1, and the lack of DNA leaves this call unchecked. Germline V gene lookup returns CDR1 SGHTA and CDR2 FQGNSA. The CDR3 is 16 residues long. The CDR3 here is CASSSNGQGGGAGYTF.

Here the CDR3 reads CASSYFPGTANSPLHF. The rearrangement uses TRBV6-2 or TRBV6-3 and TRBJ1-6; TCRdb designates TRBD1, a call that cannot be tested without DNA. The CDR3 runs to 16 residues. Looked up from germline, CDR1 is MNHEY and CDR2 is SVGEGT.

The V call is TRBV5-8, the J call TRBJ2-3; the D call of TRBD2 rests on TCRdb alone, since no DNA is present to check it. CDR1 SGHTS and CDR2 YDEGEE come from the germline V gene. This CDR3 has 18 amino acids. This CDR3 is CASSLAQLAGGVTDTQYF.

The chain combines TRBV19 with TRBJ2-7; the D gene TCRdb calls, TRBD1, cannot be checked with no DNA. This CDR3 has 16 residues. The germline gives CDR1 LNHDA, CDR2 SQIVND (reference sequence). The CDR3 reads CASSIYSQGPSYEQYF. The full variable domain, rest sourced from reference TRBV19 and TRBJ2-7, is DGGITQSPKYLFRKEGQNVTLSCEQNLNHDAMYWYRQDPGQGLRLIYYSQIVNDFQKGDIAEGYSVSREKKESFPLTVTSAQKNPTAFYLCASSIYSQGPSYEQYFGPGTRLTVT.

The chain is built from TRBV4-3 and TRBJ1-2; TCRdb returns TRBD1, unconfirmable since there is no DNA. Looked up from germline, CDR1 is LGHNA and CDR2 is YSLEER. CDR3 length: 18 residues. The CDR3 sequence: CASSHSPGQGAEGYGYTF.

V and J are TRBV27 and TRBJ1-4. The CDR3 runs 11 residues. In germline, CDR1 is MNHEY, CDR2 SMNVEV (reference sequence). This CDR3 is CASGKEEKLFF. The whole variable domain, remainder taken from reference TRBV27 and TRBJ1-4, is EAQVTQNPRYLITVTGKKLTVTCSQNMNHEYMSWYRQDPGLGLRQIYYSMNVEVTDKGDVPEGYKVSRKEKRNFPLILESPSPNQTSLYFCASGKEEKLFFGSGTQLSVL.

The CDR3 region is CASSPGSWGGTEAFF. V and J are TRBV7-9 and TRBJ1-1; TCRdb proposes TRBD1, but this gene call is untestable without DNA. Germline V gene sequence: CDR1 SEHNR, CDR2 FQNEAQ (reference sequence). The CDR3 sequence is 15 residues long. The whole variable domain, filled in from reference TRBV7-9 and TRBJ1-1, reads DTGVSQNPRHKITKRGQNVTFRCDPISEHNRLYWYRQTLGQGPEFLTYFQNEAQLEKSRLLSDRFSAERPKGSFSTLEIQRTEQGDSAMYLCASSPGSWGGTEAFFGQGTRLTVV.

Here the CDR3 reads CSAREGDGNQPQHF. The genes are TRBV20-1 and TRBJ1-5. The CDR3 has 14 residues. The germline V gene has CDR1 DFQATT and CDR2 SNEGSKA (reference sequence).

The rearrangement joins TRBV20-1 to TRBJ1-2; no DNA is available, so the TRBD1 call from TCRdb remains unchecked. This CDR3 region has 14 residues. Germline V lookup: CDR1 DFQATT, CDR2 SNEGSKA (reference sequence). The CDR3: CSAREDGVDYGYTF.

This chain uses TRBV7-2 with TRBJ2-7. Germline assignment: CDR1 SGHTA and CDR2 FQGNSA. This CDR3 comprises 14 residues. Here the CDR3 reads CASSLSRFSYEQYF. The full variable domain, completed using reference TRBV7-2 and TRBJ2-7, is GAGVSQSPSNKVTEKGKDVELRCDPISGHTALYWYRQSLGQGLEFLIYFQGNSAPDKSGLPSDRFSAERTGGSVSTLTIQRTQQEDSAVYLCASSLSRFSYEQYFGPGTRLTVT.

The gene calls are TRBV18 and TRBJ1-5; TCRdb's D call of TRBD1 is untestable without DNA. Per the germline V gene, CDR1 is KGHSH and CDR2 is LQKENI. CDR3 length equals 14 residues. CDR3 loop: CASSRTGEDQPQHF.